This TCR beta chain was captured by sequencing in a study of cytomegalovirus exposure and HLA in healthy donors. Germline CDR1 reads ENHRY; CDR2 reads SYGVKD. V gave up 10 bases and J gave up 1 base; unmatched junction bases: 9. The CDR3 length is 16 residues. It was with 60 Vbeta and 13 Jbeta primers that the PCR ran. The assay was immunoSEQ multiplex PCR, and TCRdb's table has in-frame clones only and misses some. In total, the table holds around 100,000 clones. Study-level results: Later on, analysis showed that most CMV-associated TCR beta chains appeared to be HLA-restricted. Later genetic work tied a missense DCLRE1C variant to beta-chain V and J trimming. There were several of the most significant clusters that appeared linked to common viral pathogens in a later analysis.

Regarding this clone: Its matching antigen is unknown.

The source is a man aged 35 to 55 in good health and CMV-seronegative. The rearrangement joins TRBV10-3 to TRBJ2-5; 13 bases match TRBD2. The specimen sequenced was PBMCs. The DNA of the CDR3 is TGTGCCACCGGACTAGCGGGGGCCGCTCCCCAAGAGACCCAGTACTTC. This encodes CATGLAGAAPQETQYF.